These T cell receptor beta chains were read from a single sample in a study of blood T cell repertoires in COVID-19. Sequencing was performed with immunoSEQ multiplex PCR; in TCRdb, only in-frame clones are kept and a portion is missing. The table has hundreds of thousands of clones, approximately 85% seen once. The sequencing sample was made of PBMCs or T cells enriched from blood (not recorded which). The origin of the receptors is a man aged 25 to 45 who had recovered from COVID-19. Each CDR3 is given with its conserved first and last residue. Each record gives: J gene, clone size, V gene, D gene, CDR3 length, CDR3 DNA, CDR3 protein. A D gene is named only where the DNA matches it firmly. Clone size is shown for a subset of rows, as once, few, many or a class of expanded clone.

j_call: TRBJ1-1
clone_size: .
v_call: TRBV5-4
d_call: .
cdr3_length: 14
cdr3_nt: TGTGCCAGCAGTGATCAAAGGGGCCCCACTGAAGCTTTCTTT
cdr3_aa: CASSDQRGPTEAFF

j_call: TRBJ2-2
clone_size: once
v_call: TRBV9
d_call: TRBD2
cdr3_length: 15
cdr3_nt: TGTGCCAGCACGGCGAGCGGGGGGAACACCGGGGAGCTGTTTTTT
cdr3_aa: CASTASGGNTGELFF

j_call: TRBJ1-1
clone_size: .
v_call: TRBV3-1/TRBV3-2
d_call: TRBD1
cdr3_length: 13
cdr3_nt: TGTGCCAGCAGCCCCAGGGGGTCAGGTGAAGCTTTCTTT
cdr3_aa: CASSPRGSGEAFF

j_call: TRBJ2-1
clone_size: .
v_call: TRBV9
d_call: .
cdr3_length: 14
cdr3_nt: TGTGCCAGCAGCCCTACTAACAAATACAATGAGCAGTTCTTC
cdr3_aa: CASSPTNKYNEQFF

j_call: TRBJ1-1
clone_size: .
v_call: TRBV5-4
d_call: .
cdr3_length: 17
cdr3_nt: TGTGCCAGCAGCCCGTACGACAGGAATATTTACACGAGCGAAGCTTTCTTT
cdr3_aa: CASSPYDRNIYTSEAFF

j_call: TRBJ2-4
clone_size: .
v_call: TRBV21-1
d_call: .
cdr3_length: 18
cdr3_nt: TGTGCCAGCAGGCAAAGGATGGCGACAGTTAGGGCCAAAAACATTCAGTACTTC
cdr3_aa: CASRQRMATVRAKNIQYF

j_call: TRBJ2-7
clone_size: .
v_call: TRBV21-1
d_call: .
cdr3_length: 16
cdr3_nt: TGTGCCAGCAGCAAAGAGGAGGGCAGTGGGGTTTGCGAGCAGTACTTC
cdr3_aa: CASSKEEGSGVCEQYF

j_call: TRBJ2-3
clone_size: few
v_call: TRBV5-1
d_call: TRBD2
cdr3_length: 16
cdr3_nt: TGCGCCAGCAGCTTGGCCACTAGCGGACACACAGATACGCAGTATTTT
cdr3_aa: CASSLATSGHTDTQYF

j_call: TRBJ1-3
clone_size: .
v_call: TRBV19
d_call: .
cdr3_length: 13
cdr3_nt: TGTGCCAGTAGTTTCACTTCAGGAAACACCATATATTTT
cdr3_aa: CASSFTSGNTIYF

j_call: TRBJ1-2
clone_size: few
v_call: TRBV24-1
d_call: .
cdr3_length: 14
cdr3_nt: TGTGCCACCAGTGATTCGGGGGTCGGCTATGGCTACACCTTC
cdr3_aa: CATSDSGVGYGYTF

j_call: TRBJ1-5
clone_size: .
v_call: TRBV7-8
d_call: .
cdr3_length: 14
cdr3_nt: TGTGCCAGCAGCCACAGGTCCGGGTATCAGCCCCAGCATTTT
cdr3_aa: CASSHRSGYQPQHF

j_call: TRBJ2-2
clone_size: .
v_call: TRBV3-1/TRBV3-2
d_call: .
cdr3_length: 17
cdr3_nt: TGTGCCAGCAGTGGGGCAAAGGGCCTAACAAACACCGGGGAGCTGTTTTTT
cdr3_aa: CASSGAKGLTNTGELFF

j_call: TRBJ2-7
clone_size: .
v_call: TRBV7-2
d_call: .
cdr3_length: 16
cdr3_nt: TGTGCCAGCAGCTCCCTCCGAGGGAGGAGCTCCTACGAGCAGTACTTC
cdr3_aa: CASSSLRGRSSYEQYF

j_call: TRBJ1-5
clone_size: few
v_call: TRBV19
d_call: TRBD1
cdr3_length: 15
cdr3_nt: TGTGCCAGTAAGGTTGGACAGGGGTTAGGTCAGCCCCAGCATTTT
cdr3_aa: CASKVGQGLGQPQHF

j_call: TRBJ2-1
clone_size: once
v_call: TRBV9
d_call: TRBD2
cdr3_length: 21
cdr3_nt: TGTGCCAGCAGCATGCACAAAAATAGTCAACTAGCGCAGAATACCCGTAATGAGCAGTTCTTC
cdr3_aa: CASSMHKNSQLAQNTRNEQFF

j_call: TRBJ1-5
clone_size: .
v_call: TRBV6-2/TRBV6-3
d_call: TRBD1
cdr3_length: 20
cdr3_nt: TGTGCCAGCAGTTCCACATTGATCATTATCGCACAGGGGCGAGGGCAGCCCCAGCATTTT
cdr3_aa: CASSSTLIIIAQGRGQPQHF

j_call: TRBJ1-2
clone_size: .
v_call: TRBV25-1
d_call: TRBD1
cdr3_length: 16
cdr3_nt: TGTGCCAGCAGTGACGCCACCGGGACAGGAGTTTATGGCTACACCTTC
cdr3_aa: CASSDATGTGVYGYTF

j_call: TRBJ1-1
clone_size: few
v_call: TRBV9
d_call: .
cdr3_length: 13
cdr3_nt: TGTGCCAGCAGCGTCAGGGGTAGCTCTGAAGCTTTCTTT
cdr3_aa: CASSVRGSSEAFF

j_call: TRBJ1-5
clone_size: .
v_call: TRBV2
d_call: TRBD1
cdr3_length: 16
cdr3_nt: TGTGCCAGCAGTTCCCGGGACAGGGGTGGCAATCAGCCCCAGCATTTT
cdr3_aa: CASSSRDRGGNQPQHF

j_call: TRBJ1-1
clone_size: once
v_call: TRBV19
d_call: .
cdr3_length: 16
cdr3_nt: TGTGCCAGTAGTATCTTGGTTGGGCAGGGGAACACTGAAGCTTTCTTT
cdr3_aa: CASSILVGQGNTEAFF

j_call: TRBJ1-5
clone_size: .
v_call: TRBV6-5
d_call: TRBD1
cdr3_length: 14
cdr3_nt: TGTGCCAGCTGCCCAGGGGGGCATGGTCAGCCCCAGCATTTT
cdr3_aa: CASCPGGHGQPQHF

j_call: TRBJ2-1
clone_size: .
v_call: TRBV6-2/TRBV6-3
d_call: TRBD1
cdr3_length: 21
cdr3_nt: TGTGCCAGCAGCCGAGACTCCCCGGGACAGGTCTTTACCTCGGGGTACAATGAGCAGTTCTTC
cdr3_aa: CASSRDSPGQVFTSGYNEQFF

j_call: TRBJ1-1
clone_size: .
v_call: TRBV13
d_call: .
cdr3_length: 14
cdr3_nt: TGTGCCAGCAGCTTAGGGCAGATCAACACTGAAGCTTTCTTT
cdr3_aa: CASSLGQINTEAFF

j_call: TRBJ2-5
clone_size: .
v_call: TRBV11-1
d_call: TRBD1
cdr3_length: 15
cdr3_nt: TGTGCCAGCAGCTTAGCAGGGGGCGTTCGGGAGACCCAGTACTTC
cdr3_aa: CASSLAGGVRETQYF

j_call: TRBJ2-1
clone_size: .
v_call: TRBV11-3
d_call: .
cdr3_length: 14
cdr3_nt: TGTGCCAGCAGCTTAGACAGGGGCTTTGATGAGCAGTTCTTC
cdr3_aa: CASSLDRGFDEQFF

j_call: TRBJ1-2
clone_size: .
v_call: TRBV6-5
d_call: TRBD1
cdr3_length: 15
cdr3_nt: TGTGCCAGCAGTAAGCGGACAGGGGGCGACTATGGCTACACCTTC
cdr3_aa: CASSKRTGGDYGYTF

j_call: TRBJ1-1
clone_size: .
v_call: TRBV2
d_call: TRBD1
cdr3_length: 13
cdr3_nt: TGTGCCAGCGCTACGACAGGGCAAACTGAAGCTTTCTTT
cdr3_aa: CASATTGQTEAFF

j_call: TRBJ1-5
clone_size: few
v_call: TRBV5-1
d_call: .
cdr3_length: 15
cdr3_nt: TGCGCCAGCAGCTTGGGTGTCAATAGCAATCAGCCCCAGCATTTT
cdr3_aa: CASSLGVNSNQPQHF

j_call: TRBJ1-3
clone_size: .
v_call: TRBV19
d_call: .
cdr3_length: 14
cdr3_nt: TGTGCCAGTAGTATAGCTCAGGGCCGAAACACCATATATTTT
cdr3_aa: CASSIAQGRNTIYF

j_call: TRBJ1-2
clone_size: .
v_call: TRBV4-3
d_call: .
cdr3_length: 15
cdr3_nt: TGCGCCAGCAGCCAAGTAATAGCGACGGACTATGGCTACACCTTC
cdr3_aa: CASSQVIATDYGYTF

j_call: TRBJ1-3
clone_size: once
v_call: TRBV7-6
d_call: .
cdr3_length: 15
cdr3_nt: TGTGCCAGCAGCTTAAATAAGCTGTATGGAAACACCATATATTTT
cdr3_aa: CASSLNKLYGNTIYF

j_call: TRBJ2-3
clone_size: .
v_call: TRBV2
d_call: .
cdr3_length: 13
cdr3_nt: TGTGCCAGCACGTTGAACCCGGTGAATACGCAGTATTTT
cdr3_aa: CASTLNPVNTQYF

j_call: TRBJ2-2
clone_size: .
v_call: TRBV18
d_call: .
cdr3_length: 14
cdr3_nt: TGTGCCAGCTCACCCGGAGCGAACACCGGGGAGCTGTTTTTT
cdr3_aa: CASSPGANTGELFF

j_call: TRBJ2-7
clone_size: .
v_call: TRBV6-8
d_call: .
cdr3_length: 14
cdr3_nt: TGTGCCAGCAGTGCGGGGCTGAGCTCCTACGAGCAGTACTTC
cdr3_aa: CASSAGLSSYEQYF

j_call: TRBJ2-1
clone_size: .
v_call: TRBV7-9
d_call: .
cdr3_length: 12
cdr3_nt: TGTGCCAGCAGCCTGATCACGGGTGAGCAGTTCTTC
cdr3_aa: CASSLITGEQFF

j_call: TRBJ1-2
clone_size: .
v_call: TRBV7-2
d_call: .
cdr3_length: 12
cdr3_nt: TGTGCCAGCGATCCGGGGGAATCTGGCTACACCTTC
cdr3_aa: CASDPGESGYTF

j_call: TRBJ1-1
clone_size: .
v_call: TRBV5-1
d_call: TRBD1
cdr3_length: 14
cdr3_nt: TGCGCCAGCAGCCTCACCCCGGACAGGGATGAAGCTTTCTTT
cdr3_aa: CASSLTPDRDEAFF

j_call: TRBJ1-4
clone_size: .
v_call: TRBV7-9
d_call: TRBD1
cdr3_length: 16
cdr3_nt: TGTGCCAGCAGCCCTATCCCCGGGACAGTTAATGAAAAACTGTTTTTT
cdr3_aa: CASSPIPGTVNEKLFF

j_call: TRBJ1-4
clone_size: .
v_call: TRBV3-1/TRBV3-2
d_call: .
cdr3_length: 14
cdr3_nt: TGTGCCAGCAGCCAAGAGCAGGGGAATGAAAAACTGTTTTTT
cdr3_aa: CASSQEQGNEKLFF

j_call: TRBJ2-3
clone_size: .
v_call: TRBV6-5
d_call: .
cdr3_length: 13
cdr3_nt: TGTGCCAGCATGGGCGGGGGCACAGATACGCAGTATTTT
cdr3_aa: CASMGGGTDTQYF

j_call: TRBJ2-3
clone_size: .
v_call: TRBV5-4
d_call: .
cdr3_length: 15
cdr3_nt: TGTGCCAGCACCGAAAAACCGGAGGGCACAGATACGCAGTATTTT
cdr3_aa: CASTEKPEGTDTQYF

j_call: TRBJ1-3
clone_size: .
v_call: TRBV6-5
d_call: .
cdr3_length: 12
cdr3_nt: TGTGCCTCGCAGTTCTCTGGAAACACCATATATTTT
cdr3_aa: CASQFSGNTIYF

j_call: TRBJ1-2
clone_size: .
v_call: TRBV9
d_call: TRBD1
cdr3_length: 14
cdr3_nt: TGTGCCAGCAGCGTAGGTCAGGGGGTGTATGGCTACACCTTC
cdr3_aa: CASSVGQGVYGYTF

j_call: TRBJ1-2
clone_size: .
v_call: TRBV29-1
d_call: .
cdr3_length: 11
cdr3_nt: TGCAGCGTTGCACAGGGTCACGGCTACACCTTC
cdr3_aa: CSVAQGHGYTF

j_call: TRBJ2-7
clone_size: .
v_call: TRBV6-5
d_call: TRBD1
cdr3_length: 15
cdr3_nt: TGTGCCAGCAGTTACTCGACAGGGTTTTTCTACGAGCAGTACTTC
cdr3_aa: CASSYSTGFFYEQYF

j_call: TRBJ1-2
clone_size: .
v_call: TRBV4-1
d_call: .
cdr3_length: 15
cdr3_nt: TGCGCCAGCAGCCAAGATCCCAGAAATAACTATGGCTACACCTTC
cdr3_aa: CASSQDPRNNYGYTF

j_call: TRBJ1-4
clone_size: .
v_call: TRBV9
d_call: .
cdr3_length: 14
cdr3_nt: TGTGCCAGCAGCCCTACAGGGAAGGTGGAAAAACTGTTTTTT
cdr3_aa: CASSPTGKVEKLFF

j_call: TRBJ1-1
clone_size: .
v_call: TRBV13
d_call: .
cdr3_length: 14
cdr3_nt: TGTGCCAGCAGTCCATGGGAGGCGGTATCTGAAGCTTTCTTT
cdr3_aa: CASSPWEAVSEAFF

j_call: TRBJ1-2
clone_size: .
v_call: TRBV4-2
d_call: .
cdr3_length: 15
cdr3_nt: TGTGCCAGCAGCCAAGATAATCGGGGGGACTATGGCTACACCTTC
cdr3_aa: CASSQDNRGDYGYTF

j_call: TRBJ2-7
clone_size: .
v_call: TRBV5-1
d_call: TRBD1
cdr3_length: 14
cdr3_nt: TGCGCCAGCAGCGCGGGACAGGGGAGGCACGAGCAGTACTTC
cdr3_aa: CASSAGQGRHEQYF

j_call: TRBJ1-1
clone_size: .
v_call: TRBV9
d_call: .
cdr3_length: 18
cdr3_nt: TGTGCCAGCAGCGTAGCGTCGACTATTGGGGGCGGGAACACTGAAGCTTTCTTT
cdr3_aa: CASSVASTIGGGNTEAFF